This T cell receptor (beta chain) stems from a study of T cell responses to AZD1222 COVID-19 vaccine. Study results and limitations: Donors, mostly white British, included more females; clonal diversity was possibly underestimated. Researchers report vaccine-associated CD4 TCRs spanning spike, with dominance at 160-218 and 743-854.

Sequencing used immunoSEQ multiplex PCR; TCRdb keeps in-frame clones, though not all of them. The sample yields over 65,000 clones, about 91% seen once. The CDR3 has 16 residues. Germline-derived CDR1 and CDR2 are MNHEY and SVGEGT. V gave up 6 bases and J gave up 8 bases, with 23 bases separating them. Worth noting for this clone: Its target is unknown.

Sample: peripheral blood, taken on day 0 of MenACWY control vaccination. This sequence was found in an adult in good health. The chain carries TRBV6-2 or TRBV6-3 and TRBJ2-1, with D possibly being TRBD1 or TRBD2 (5 bases each). This CDR3 reads CASSSRTGPTRDEQFF. CDR3 sequence (DNA): TGTGCCAGCAGCTCCCGGACGGGACCAACACGGGATGAGCAGTTCTTC.